This T cell receptor (beta chain) was retrieved from a study of CD8 T cells in ankylosing spondylitis. This CDR3 region has 15 residues. V gave up 0 bases and J gave up 5 bases; unmatched junction bases: 4. CDR1 and CDR2 (germline): SEHNR, FQNEAQ (reference sequence). Concerning this clonotype itself: Its target is unknown.

Study-level points and caveats: Earlier studies detected some motif variants in reactive arthritis synovial fluid and blood.

Making use of molecular barcodes, quantitative 5'-RACE generated TCR beta libraries. TCRdb processed the 5' RACE reads anew with MiXCR; each CDR3 protein has one entry. Of 380,000 or so distinct CDR3 sequences in the sample, 20% to 25% were seen once. This TCR was recovered from a male donor with ankylosing spondylitis or in good health (not recorded which). V gene TRBV7-9 combines with J gene TRBJ2-5, with 9 bases fitting TRBD1. Sequencing was done on a sample of blood, either unsorted or a sorted T cell fraction (not recorded which). The CDR3 bases are TGTGCCAGCAGCTTAGCCCACAGGGGGCTGGAGACCCAGTACTTC. Its translation: CASSLAHRGLETQYF. The full variable domain, completed using reference TRBV7-9 and TRBJ2-5, is DTGVSQNPRHKITKRGQNVTFRCDPISEHNRLYWYRQTLGQGPEFLTYFQNEAQLEKSRLLSDRFSAERPKGSFSTLEIQRTEQGDSAMYLCASSLAHRGLETQYFGPGTRLLVL.